A selection of T cell receptor beta chains follows, all from one sample in a study of long-term antiretroviral therapy in people with HIV. Clones were read by immunoSEQ multiplex PCR, and TCRdb kept only the in-frame ones, dropping some. The table includes 40,000 or so clones, 75% to 90% detected once. Sequenced here: unsorted PBMCs, sampled 1 year after starting antiretroviral therapy. These receptors all stem from a man younger than 35 with HIV. Each CDR3 is given with its conserved first and last residue. The order of the fields is D gene, J gene, V gene, clone size, CDR3 protein, CDR3 DNA. A D gene is named only where the DNA matches it firmly. Size tells how often a clone was seen (once, few, many) or the class of an expanded clone, and some rows leave it out.

TRBD1,TRBJ1-2,TRBV9,NA,CASSEPADRGQHGYTF,TGTGCCAGCAGCGAACCTGCGGACAGGGGGCAACATGGCTACACCTTC
NA,TRBJ2-2,TRBV28,few,CASSFGSGELFF,TGTGCCAGCAGTTTCGGGTCCGGGGAGCTGTTTTTT
NA,TRBJ1-2,TRBV5-8,few,CASSLEGNHYGYTF,TGTGCCAGCAGCTTGGAGGGTAACCACTATGGCTACACCTTC
NA,TRBJ2-7,TRBV5-1,NA,CASSWTQGVYEQYF,TGCGCCAGCAGCTGGACGCAGGGAGTCTACGAGCAGTACTTC
NA,TRBJ1-1,TRBV6-6,NA,CASTGTPGAAFF,TGTGCCAGCACAGGGACCCCCGGAGCAGCTTTCTTT
TRBD1,TRBJ2-3,TRBV9,NA,CASSVVDRGIQDTQYF,TGTGCCAGCAGCGTAGTGGACAGGGGAATACAGGATACGCAGTATTTT
NA,TRBJ1-1,TRBV20-1,NA,CSTLWNTEAFF,TGCAGTACCTTATGGAACACTGAAGCTTTCTTT
NA,TRBJ1-1,TRBV7-9,once,CASSARDTNTEAFF,TGTGCCAGCAGCGCGAGGGATACGAACACTGAAGCTTTCTTT
NA,TRBJ1-1,TRBV28,few,CAALMGEGYTEAFF,TGTGCCGCCCTTATGGGGGAGGGTTACACTGAAGCTTTCTTT
NA,TRBJ1-1,TRBV27,NA,CASSHGGARNTEAFF,TGTGCCAGCAGTCACGGAGGGGCGAGGAACACTGAAGCTTTCTTT
NA,TRBJ1-6,TRBV6-1,NA,CASSDNNSPLHF,TGTGCCAGCAGTGACAATAATTCACCCCTCCACTTT
NA,TRBJ1-3,TRBV7-6,few,CASSLGGAGNTIYF,TGTGCCAGCAGCTTAGGAGGGGCTGGAAACACCATATATTTT
NA,TRBJ2-2,TRBV9,NA,CASSPYLGGELFF,TGTGCCAGCAGCCCATACCTTGGGGGGGAGCTGTTTTTT
NA,TRBJ1-6,TRBV18,NA,CASSPAQLNGSPLHF,TGTGCCAGCTCACCGGCCCAGCTGAACGGTTCACCCCTCCACTTT
NA,TRBJ2-7,TRBV6-6,NA,CAGSHHLGEQYF,TGTGCCGGAAGCCATCACCTAGGCGAGCAGTACTTC
NA,TRBJ1-1,TRBV5-1,NA,CASSLLGGSGGNTEAFF,TGCGCCAGCAGCTTGTTAGGGGGTTCGGGAGGGAACACTGAAGCTTTCTTT
NA,TRBJ1-4,TRBV28,NA,CASSSTPGPNNEKLFF,TGTGCCAGCAGTTCCACGCCGGGACCGAATAATGAAAAACTGTTTTTT
TRBD1,TRBJ1-3,TRBV28,NA,CASSLPPVQVGGGQGNTIYF,TGTGCCAGCAGTTTACCCCCCGTCCAAGTGGGCGGGGGACAGGGAAACACCATATATTTT
TRBD2,TRBJ2-1,TRBV6-1,NA,CASSEGPSGGNLPYNEQFF,TGTGCCAGCAGTGAAGGGCCTAGCGGGGGGAATCTGCCCTACAATGAGCAGTTCTTC
NA,TRBJ1-1,TRBV19,NA,CATLMAGTEAFF,TGTGCCACCCTAATGGCGGGAACTGAAGCTTTCTTT
NA,TRBJ2-5,TRBV5-1,NA,CASSLGGPGEMRETQYF,TGCGCCAGCAGCTTGGGAGGGCCAGGGGAGATGAGGGAGACCCAGTACTTC
NA,TRBJ2-3,TRBV7-3,once,CASSIYSTDTQYF,TGTGCCAGCAGCATCTACAGCACAGATACGCAGTATTTT
NA,TRBJ2-5,TRBV14,NA,CASSQERAKRTQYF,TGTGCCAGCAGCCAAGAAAGGGCCAAGAGGACCCAGTACTTC